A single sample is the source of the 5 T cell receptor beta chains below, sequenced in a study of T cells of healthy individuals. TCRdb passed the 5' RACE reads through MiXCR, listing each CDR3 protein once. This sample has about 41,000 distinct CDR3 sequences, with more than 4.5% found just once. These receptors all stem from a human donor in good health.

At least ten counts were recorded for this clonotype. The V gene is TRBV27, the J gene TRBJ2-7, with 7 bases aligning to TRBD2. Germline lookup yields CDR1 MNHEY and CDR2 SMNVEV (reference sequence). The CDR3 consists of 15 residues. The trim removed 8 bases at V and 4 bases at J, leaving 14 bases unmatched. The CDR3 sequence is CASATGREVLYEQYF. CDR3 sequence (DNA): TGTGCCAGCGCGACGGGGAGGGAAGTTTTGTACGAGCAGTACTTC.

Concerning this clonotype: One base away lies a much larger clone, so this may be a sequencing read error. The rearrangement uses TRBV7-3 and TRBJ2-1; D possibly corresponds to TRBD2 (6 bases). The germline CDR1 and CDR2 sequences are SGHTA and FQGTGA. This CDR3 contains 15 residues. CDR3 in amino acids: CACSLETGVIYEQFF. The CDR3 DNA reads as TGTGCCTGCAGCTTAGAAACGGGAGTAATCTATGAGCAGTTCTTC.

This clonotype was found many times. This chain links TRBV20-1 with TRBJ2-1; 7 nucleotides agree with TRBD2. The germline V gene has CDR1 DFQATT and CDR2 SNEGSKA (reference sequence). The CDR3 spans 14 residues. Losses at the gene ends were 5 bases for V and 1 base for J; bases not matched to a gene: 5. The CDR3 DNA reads TGCAGTGCTGGGGGACTATCTTCCTACAATGAGCAGTTCTTC. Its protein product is CSAGGLSSYNEQFF.

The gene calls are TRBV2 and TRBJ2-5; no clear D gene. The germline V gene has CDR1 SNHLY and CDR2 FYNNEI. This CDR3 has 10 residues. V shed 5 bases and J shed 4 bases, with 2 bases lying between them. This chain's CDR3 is CASSRETQYF. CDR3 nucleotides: TGTGCCAGCAGTCGAGAGACCCAGTACTTC.

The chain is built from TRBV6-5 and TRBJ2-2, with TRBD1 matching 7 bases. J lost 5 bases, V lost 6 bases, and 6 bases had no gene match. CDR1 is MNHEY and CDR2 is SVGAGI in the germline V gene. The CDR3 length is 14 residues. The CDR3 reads CASRGQLVTGELFF. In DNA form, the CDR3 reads TGTGCCAGCAGGGGACAGCTAGTAACCGGGGAGCTGTTTTTT.